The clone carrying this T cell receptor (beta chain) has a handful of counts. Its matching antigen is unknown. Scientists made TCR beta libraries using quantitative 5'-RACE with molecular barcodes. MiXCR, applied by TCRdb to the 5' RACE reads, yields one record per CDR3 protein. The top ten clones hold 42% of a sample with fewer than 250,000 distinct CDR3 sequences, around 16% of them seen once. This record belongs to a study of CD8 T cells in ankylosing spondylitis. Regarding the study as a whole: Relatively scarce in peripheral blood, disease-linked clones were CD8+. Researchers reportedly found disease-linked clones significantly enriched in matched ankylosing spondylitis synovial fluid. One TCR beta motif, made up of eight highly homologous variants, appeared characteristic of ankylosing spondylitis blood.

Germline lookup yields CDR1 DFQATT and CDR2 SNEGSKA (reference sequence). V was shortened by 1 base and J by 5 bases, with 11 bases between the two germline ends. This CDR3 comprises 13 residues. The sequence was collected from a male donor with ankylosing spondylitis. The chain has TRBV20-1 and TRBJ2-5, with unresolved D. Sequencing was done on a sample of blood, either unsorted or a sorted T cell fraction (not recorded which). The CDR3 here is CSARALGPETQYF. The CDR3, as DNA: TGCAGTGCTAGAGCCCTAGGCCCCGAGACCCAGTACTTC.